These 26 T cell receptor delta chains share one sample of origin, sequenced in a study of Vδ1+ human thymocytes. Study-wide findings and caveats: In the thymus, TRG and TRD repertoires looked highly polyclonal with Gaussian CDR3 lengths.

These receptors are not linked to any known antigen. RNA was extracted from the cells and then reverse transcribed. Pooled V-gene forward primers with one constant-region reverse primer generated the CDR3 amplicons by multiplex PCR. TCRdb ran CATT on the multiplex PCR reads. The sample has about 75,000 delta-chain clones, around 35% seen once. Source material: Vdelta1+ gamma-delta thymocytes from the thymus. Subset noted: FACS-sorted CD3+ TCRalphabeta- TCRVdelta1+ TCRVdelta2- thymocytes. These receptors were obtained from a boy under two years old who had congenital heart surgery.

The chain couples TRDV1 to TRDJ1; 9 nucleotides line up with TRDD2. Germline CDR1 TSWWSYY, CDR2 QGS. Germline trimming cut 1 base from V and 3 bases from J; bases unmatched to any gene: 30. CDR3 length: 24 residues. The CDR3 DNA follows: TGTGCTCTTGGGGAACCTGACCCTTCCTACTTACATCAGGTCCTGGGGCGGGTCCCCGATAAACTCATCTTT. Translation: CALGEPDPSYLHQVLGRVPDKLIF.

This clone was observed a few times. V and J are TRDV1 and TRDJ1; the D gene is possibly TRDD3 (6 bases). The V end lost 0 bases, the J end lost 0 bases, and 20 bases lay between the germline ends. The CDR3 has 19 amino acids. In germline, CDR1 is TSWWSYY, CDR2 QGS. The CDR3 DNA sequence: TGTGCTCTTGGGGAACTCTCCCCATCAACTGGGATATACACCGATAAACTCATCTTT. As protein: CALGELSPSTGIYTDKLIF.

There are a few counts of this clone. This chain uses TRDV1 with TRDJ1, with D maybe TRDD3 (7 bases). Germline CDR1 reads TSWWSYY; CDR2 reads QGS. The germline V and J ends were trimmed by 0 bases and 10 bases, with 30 bases remaining between them. The CDR3 is 19 residues long. CDR3 nucleotides: TGTGCTCTTGGGGAACTCGCAGGCCTTCCGATAAACGGGGGATCGACACTCATCTTT. It encodes CALGELAGLPINGGSTLIF.

To note about this clone: The sample holds other DNA sequences that translate to the same CDR3. The rearrangement joins TRDV2 to TRDJ1; the match to TRDD3 covers 11 bases. J gave up 1 base and V 9 bases, and 6 bases lay outside the gene matches. This CDR3 is built from 14 residues. The germline gives CDR1 GEAIGNYY, CDR2 EKD. The CDR3 protein is CATGWGIRTDKLIF. DNA of the CDR3: TGTGCCACCGGATGGGGGATACGCACCGATAAACTCATCTTT.

This clone was seen only once. V usage is TRAV29/DV5 and J usage is TRDJ1, with 13 bases lining up with TRDD3. V lost 0 bases, J lost 3 bases, and 11 bases stayed unmatched. CDR3 size: 18 residues. Germline-derived CDR1 and CDR2 are NSMFDY and ISSIKDK. The CDR3 here is CAASESYYWGIRSDKLIF. DNA of the CDR3: TGTGCAGCAAGCGAAAGCTACTACTGGGGGATACGATCCGATAAACTCATCTTT.

The V call is TRDV2, the J call TRDJ1; 10 bases agree with TRDD3. Germline CDR1 GEAIGNYY, CDR2 EKD. The V gene end was trimmed by 1 base and the J gene end by 0 bases; junction bases not matched to a gene: 16. This CDR3 region has 20 residues. In DNA, the CDR3 is TGTGCCTGTGACACACTCCATAGAGAGTACTGGGGGATGTACACCGATAAACTCATCTTT. Amino acids: CACDTLHREYWGMYTDKLIF.

Worth noting for this clone: At the DNA level, this CDR3 is encoded by other sequences in the same sample as well. V and J are TRDV1 and TRDJ1; 9 bases fit TRDD2. The CDR3 is made up of 19 amino acids. The V gene end was trimmed by 4 bases and the J gene end by 0 bases; junction bases not matched to a gene: 15. Germline loops: CDR1 TSWWSYY, CDR2 QGS. The CDR3 DNA is TGTGCTCTTGGGGCTCCACCTTCCTACGTCTGGGGGTACACCGATAAACTCATCTTT. Protein product: CALGAPPSYVWGYTDKLIF.

The chain employs TRDV2 and TRDJ1; 11 bases are shared with TRDD3. This CDR3 has 26 amino acids. Germline V lookup: CDR1 GEAIGNYY, CDR2 EKD. The junction had 37 bases not matched to a gene; V was cut back by 5 bases and J by 0 bases. CDR3 DNA: TGTGCCTGTGTTTCTCGTTACTGGGGGATAGGTCGCCGACAAGGTAGTTCCCACCTGTACACCGATAAACTCATCTTT. Translating gives CACVSRYWGIGRRQGSSHLYTDKLIF.

The gene calls are TRDV1 and TRDJ1, with 11 bases identical to TRDD3. The J segment lost 6 bases and the V segment lost 3 bases, leaving 15 bases of the junction unmatched. The CDR3 totals 18 residues. Per germline, CDR1 TSWWSYY and CDR2 QGS. This CDR3 reads CALGDHPFTGGYSYKLIF. CDR3 nucleotide sequence: TGTGCTCTTGGGGACCACCCCTTTACTGGGGGATATTCCTATAAACTCATCTTT.

This chain uses TRDV3 with TRDJ3, with 7 bases matching TRDD3. After removal of 3 bases from V and 19 bases from J, the junction contained 9 bases not matched to a gene. CDR3 length: 11 residues. Germline V gives CDR1 TVYSNPD, CDR2 GDNSRS (reference sequence). The CDR3 here is CAFPFGGPMFF. The CDR3, as DNA: TGTGCCTTCCCCTTTGGGGGACCTATGTTTTTC. The full variable domain, rest sourced from reference TRDV3 and TRDJ3, is CDKVTQSSPDQTVASGSEVVLLCTYDTVYSNPDLFWYRIRPDYSFQFVFYGDNSRSEGADFTQGRFSVKHILTQKAFHLVISPVRTEDSATYYCAFPFGGPMFFGTGIKLFVEP.

This clone was picked up one time. V is TRDV1 and J is TRDJ1, with TRDD3 identical over 10 bases. Germline V gene lookup returns CDR1 TSWWSYY and CDR2 QGS. V was clipped by 0 bases and J by 0 bases; unmatched bases: 7. The CDR3 is 18 residues long. DNA of the CDR3: TGTGCTCTTGGGGAACTAGGGGCGACTGGGGGATACACCGATAAACTCATCTTT. Its translation is CALGELGATGGYTDKLIF.

J is TRDJ1 and V is TRDV1; 13 bases are a match to TRDD3. Trimming at V came to 3 bases and at J to 7 bases, leaving 29 bases not matched to a gene. The CDR3 covers 23 residues. Germline assignment: CDR1 TSWWSYY and CDR2 QGS. CDR3 DNA sequence: TGTGCTCTTGGGGATTCGACTCCTTCCTCTGGCTCCGACTGGGGGATACGCGGTGGTAAACTCATCTTT. It encodes CALGDSTPSSGSDWGIRGGKLIF.

The chain has TRDV1 and TRDJ1; 9 nucleotides align to TRDD3. V dropped 4 bases and J dropped 10; count of bases not matched to a gene: 37. This CDR3 region has 23 residues. Germline CDR1 is TSWWSYY and CDR2 is QGS. This CDR3 is CALGGLLPRGSFRGDLGIRGLIF. The CDR3 coding sequence is TGTGCTCTTGGGGGCCTTCTTCCTAGAGGGTCTTTTCGAGGCGACTTGGGGATACGTGGACTCATCTTT.

This clone was seen only a few times. V and J are TRDV1 and TRDJ1, with D possibly being TRDD3 (5 bases). Germline V gene data show CDR1 as TSWWSYY and CDR2 as QGS. The ends were cut back, 4 bases at V and 0 bases at J, with 24 bases in the middle. The CDR3 length is 19 residues. The CDR3 reads CALGAIPPRMRGYTDKLIF. For the CDR3, the DNA is TGTGCTCTTGGGGCCATCCCCCCTCGGATGAGGGGGTACACCGATAAACTCATCTTT.

This clone has more than one count but fewer than ten. The V gene is TRDV1, the J gene TRDJ1; TRDD3 might be the D (6 bases). Germline-derived CDR1 and CDR2 are TSWWSYY and QGS. The CDR3 spans 23 residues. V was pared by 0 bases and J by 2 bases, with 34 bases between. This CDR3 reads CALGELGGSTALGRSHRTDKLIF. CDR3 in DNA: TGTGCTCTTGGGGAACTGGGTGGGTCTACCGCTCTGGGGAGGAGCCATCGGACCGATAAACTCATCTTT.

This chain uses TRDV1 with TRDJ1, with 7 bases identical to TRDD3. The CDR3 has 20 residues. Trimming cost V 5 bases and J 0 bases; bases outside gene matches: 21. The germline gives CDR1 TSWWSYY, CDR2 QGS. CDR3 nucleotide sequence: TGTGCTCTTGGGACCGACTTCGAGGGGTACTGGGGATCAGACACCGATAAACTCATCTTT. Its protein product is CALGTDFEGYWGSDTDKLIF.

The chain combines TRDV1 with TRDJ1, with TRDD3 matching 7 bases. The CDR3 is made up of 20 amino acids. Germline CDR1 reads TSWWSYY; CDR2 reads QGS. With 4 bases clipped from V and 0 bases from J, the junction kept 20 bases outside the gene matches. The CDR3 loop reads CALGAFYPLGIREYTDKLIF. As DNA, the CDR3 is TGTGCTCTTGGGGCGTTTTATCCCCTGGGGATAAGGGAGTACACCGATAAACTCATCTTT.

Remarks on this clone: The junction differs from germline at one of its ends, possibly a read error. The chain joins TRDV1 to TRDJ1; 9 bases are shared with TRDD3. CDR3 length equals 20 residues. Germline loops: CDR1 TSWWSYY, CDR2 QGS. CDR3 DNA: TGTGCTCTTGGGGAACGAGTCCGACTGGGGGACGGGGGGTACACCGATAAGCTCATCTTT. Translating gives CALGERVRLGDGGYTDKLIF.

For this clone: At one end the junction does not follow the germline gene, possibly because of a read error. Other DNA sequences in this specimen translate into the identical CDR3. The rearrangement links TRDV1 to TRDJ1, with 11 bases aligning to TRDD3. Germline CDR1 and CDR2: TSWWSYY and QGS. This CDR3 has 19 amino acids. The chain's CDR3 is CALGELPILGDRGTDKLIF. As DNA, the CDR3 is TGTGCCCTTGGGGAACTCCCGATACTGGGGGATAGGGGCACCGATAAACTCATCTTC.

This clone was found a few times. This chain uses TRDV1 with TRDJ1; 9 positions agree with TRDD3. The V and J ends lost 3 bases and 4 bases, in that order; junction bases with no gene match: 12. The V gene's germline CDR1 is TSWWSYY and CDR2 QGS. This CDR3 is built from 17 residues. The CDR3 reads CALGDWGIARPNDKLIF. CDR3 in DNA: TGTGCTCTTGGGGACTGGGGGATTGCACGCCCTAACGATAAACTCATCTTT.

This clone was picked up a small number of times. Other DNA variants within this sample encode the same CDR3. V gene TRDV2 combines with J gene TRDJ1; the match to TRDD3 covers 12 bases. V trimming: 0 bases; J trimming: 0 bases; junction bases outside the gene matches: 13. The CDR3 contains 20 residues. The germline V gene encodes CDR1 GEAIGNYY and CDR2 EKD. The CDR3 sequence: CACDTAYWGIQTINTDKLIF. Written as DNA, the CDR3 is TGTGCCTGTGACACCGCGTACTGGGGGATACAAACCATCAACACCGATAAACTCATCTTT.

This rearrangement joins TRDV1 to TRDJ1; TRDD3 matches at 7 bases. The CDR3 contains 22 residues. Germline trimming cut 0 bases from V and 1 base from J; bases unmatched to any gene: 23. Germline CDR1 is TSWWSYY and CDR2 is QGS. Written as DNA, the CDR3 is TGTGCTCTTGGGGAACTTGACCTTACGTGGGGGACACATTGCCGGTGCACCGATAAACTCATCTTT. Amino acid sequence: CALGELDLTWGTHCRCTDKLIF.

The J gene is TRDJ1, the V gene TRDV1; 13 positions agree with TRDD3. Trimming removed 9 bases from V and 3 bases from J; junction bases left unmatched: 22. CDR3 size: 20 residues. Per germline, CDR1 TSWWSYY and CDR2 QGS. CDR3 region: CALRAYVVLETGGYADKLIF. The CDR3 DNA sequence: TGTGCTCTCCGGGCCTACGTGGTTCTAGAAACTGGGGGATACGCCGATAAACTCATCTTT.

The chain is built from TRDV1 and TRDJ1; 8 positions match TRDD3. The germline V gene encodes CDR1 TSWWSYY and CDR2 QGS. With V trimmed by 4 bases and J by 5 bases, 12 bases remained unmatched. This CDR3 contains 16 residues. This chain's CDR3 is CALGVHSGILGDKLIF. CDR3 sequence (DNA): TGTGCTCTTGGGGTTCACTCGGGGATACTGGGTGATAAACTCATCTTT.

This clone was picked up one time. V usage is TRDV1 and J usage is TRDJ1; 12 bases match TRDD3. The junction had 13 bases not matched to a gene; V was cut back by 9 bases and J by 11 bases. CDR1 and CDR2 from the germline V gene are TSWWSYY and QGS. This CDR3 is built from 14 residues. The CDR3 reads CALSCTGGYSNLIF. For the CDR3, the DNA is TGTGCTCTGAGTTGTACTGGGGGATACAGTAATCTCATCTTT.

This sequence joins TRDV1 and TRDJ1; 8 positions agree with TRDD3. V shed 4 bases, J shed 5 bases, and the junction held 27 bases outside the gene matches. The CDR3 covers 21 residues. The germline gives CDR1 TSWWSYY, CDR2 QGS. This CDR3 reads CALGGRRWGPPRDTQMDKLIF. The CDR3 DNA reads as TGTGCTCTTGGGGGCCGCCGTTGGGGTCCTCCAAGGGATACGCAAATGGATAAACTCATCTTT.